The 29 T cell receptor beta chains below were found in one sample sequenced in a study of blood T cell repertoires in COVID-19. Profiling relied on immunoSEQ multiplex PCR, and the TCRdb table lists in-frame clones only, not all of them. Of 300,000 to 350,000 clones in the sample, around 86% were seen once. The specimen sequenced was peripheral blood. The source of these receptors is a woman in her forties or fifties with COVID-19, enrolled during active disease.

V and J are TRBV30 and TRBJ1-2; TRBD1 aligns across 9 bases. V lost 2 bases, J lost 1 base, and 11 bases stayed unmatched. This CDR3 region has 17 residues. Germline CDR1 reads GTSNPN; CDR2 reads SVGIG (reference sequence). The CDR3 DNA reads TGTGCCTGGAGTTTCGGGACAGGGCTTTTCGATAACTATGGCTACACCTTC. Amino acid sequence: CAWSFGTGLFDNYGYTF.

The CDR3 bases are TGTGCCAGCAGCTTAGACACCTACGAGCAGTACTTC. Translating it yields CASSLDTYEQYF. The chain couples TRBV11-2 to TRBJ2-7; no firm D call. The length of the CDR3 is 12 residues. Trimming pared 0 bases from V and 2 bases from J, leaving 2 bases between. Germline V gives CDR1 SGHAT, CDR2 FQNNGV.

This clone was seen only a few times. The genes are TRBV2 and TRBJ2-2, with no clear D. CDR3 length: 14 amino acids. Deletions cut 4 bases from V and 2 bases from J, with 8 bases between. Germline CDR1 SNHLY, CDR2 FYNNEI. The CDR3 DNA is TGTGCCAGCAGTGGACTGAGAAACACCGGGGAGCTGTTTTTT. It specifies CASSGLRNTGELFF.

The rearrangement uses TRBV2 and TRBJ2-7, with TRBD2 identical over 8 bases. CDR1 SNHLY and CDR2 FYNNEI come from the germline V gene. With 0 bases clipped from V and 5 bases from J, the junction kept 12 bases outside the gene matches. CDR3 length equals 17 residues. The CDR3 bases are TGTGCCAGCAGTGAAGCGCTTCTTGCCGGGAGGGCCAACGAGCAGTACTTC. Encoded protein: CASSEALLAGRANEQYF.

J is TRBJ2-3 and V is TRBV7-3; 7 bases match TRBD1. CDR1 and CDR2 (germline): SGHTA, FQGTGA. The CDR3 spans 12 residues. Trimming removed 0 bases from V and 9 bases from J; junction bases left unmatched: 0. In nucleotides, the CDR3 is TGTGCCAGCAGCTTAACGGACAGGACGCAGTATTTT. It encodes CASSLTDRTQYF.

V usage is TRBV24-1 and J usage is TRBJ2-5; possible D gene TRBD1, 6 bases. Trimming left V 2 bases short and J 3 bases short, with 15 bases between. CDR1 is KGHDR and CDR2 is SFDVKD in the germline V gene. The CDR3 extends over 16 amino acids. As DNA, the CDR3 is TGTGCCACCAGTGATTCCCCTCGGACAGCAAAAGAGACCCAGTACTTC. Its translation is CATSDSPRTAKETQYF.

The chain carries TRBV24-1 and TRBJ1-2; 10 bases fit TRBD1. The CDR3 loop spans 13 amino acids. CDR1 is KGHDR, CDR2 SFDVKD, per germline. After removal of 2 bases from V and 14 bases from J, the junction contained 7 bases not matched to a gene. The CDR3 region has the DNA TGTGCCACCAGTGATTCTCAGGACAGGGGGAGGACCTTC. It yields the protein CATSDSQDRGRTF.

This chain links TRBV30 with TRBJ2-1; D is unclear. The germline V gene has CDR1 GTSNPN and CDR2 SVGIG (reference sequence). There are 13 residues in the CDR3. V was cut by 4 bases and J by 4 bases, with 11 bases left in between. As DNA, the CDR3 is TGTGCCTGGATTCCTAGTAGTTACAATGAGCAGTTCTTC. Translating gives CAWIPSSYNEQFF.

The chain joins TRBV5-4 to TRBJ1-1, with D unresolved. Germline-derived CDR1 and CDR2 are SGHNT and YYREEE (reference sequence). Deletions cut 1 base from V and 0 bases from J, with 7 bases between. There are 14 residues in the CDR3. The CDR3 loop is CASSLTAMNTEAFF. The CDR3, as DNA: TGTGCCAGCAGCTTGACAGCAATGAACACTGAAGCTTTCTTT.

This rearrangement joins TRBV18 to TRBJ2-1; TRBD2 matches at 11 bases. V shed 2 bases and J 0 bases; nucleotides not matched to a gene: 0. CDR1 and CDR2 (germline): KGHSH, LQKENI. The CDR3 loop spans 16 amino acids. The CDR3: CASSPGLAGSYNEQFF. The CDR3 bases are TGTGCCAGCTCACCAGGACTAGCGGGCTCCTACAATGAGCAGTTCTTC. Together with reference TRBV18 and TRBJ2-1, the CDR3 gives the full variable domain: NAGVMQNPRHLVRRRGQEARLRCSPMKGHSHVYWYRQLPEEGLKFMVYLQKENIIDESGMPKERFSAEFPKEGPSILRIQQVVRGDSAAYFCASSPGLAGSYNEQFFGPGTRLTVL.

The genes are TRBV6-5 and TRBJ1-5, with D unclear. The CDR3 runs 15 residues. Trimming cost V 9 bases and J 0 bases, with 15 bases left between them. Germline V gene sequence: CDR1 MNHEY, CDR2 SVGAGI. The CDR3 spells CASTFLQDSNQPQHF. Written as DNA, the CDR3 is TGTGCCAGTACCTTTCTTCAGGATAGCAATCAGCCCCAGCATTTT.

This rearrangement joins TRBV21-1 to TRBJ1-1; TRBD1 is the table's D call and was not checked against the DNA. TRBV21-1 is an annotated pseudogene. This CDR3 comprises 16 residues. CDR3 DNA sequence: TGTGCCAGCAGCGCAAAGGTCAGGGACAGGGTTACTGAAGCTTTCTTT. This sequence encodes CASSAKVRDRVTEAFF.

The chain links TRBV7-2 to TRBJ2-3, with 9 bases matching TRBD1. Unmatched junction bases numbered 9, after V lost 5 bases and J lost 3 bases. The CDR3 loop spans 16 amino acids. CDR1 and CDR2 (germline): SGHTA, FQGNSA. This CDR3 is CASSVTGTGSTDTQYF. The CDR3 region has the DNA TGTGCCAGCAGCGTTACCGGGACAGGGTCGACAGATACGCAGTATTTT.

The chain's CDR3 is CASSSAGQGETQYF. CDR3 bases: TGTGCCAGCAGCTCGGCGGGACAGGGAGAGACCCAGTACTTC. This sequence joins TRBV7-2 and TRBJ2-5, with 9 bases that match TRBD1. The CDR3 length is 14 residues. Trimming cost V 4 bases and J 4 bases; bases outside gene matches: 4. CDR1 is SGHTA and CDR2 is FQGNSA in the germline V gene.

In DNA form, the CDR3 reads TGTGCCATTCAGTTTCAGGGCAATGGCTACACCTTC. Amino acids: CAIQFQGNGYTF. The genes are TRBV10-3 and TRBJ1-2; D perhaps matches TRBD1 (5 bases). The ends were cut back, 9 bases at V and 6 bases at J, with 14 bases in the middle. Germline CDR1 reads ENHRY; CDR2 reads SYGVKD. The CDR3 consists of 12 residues.

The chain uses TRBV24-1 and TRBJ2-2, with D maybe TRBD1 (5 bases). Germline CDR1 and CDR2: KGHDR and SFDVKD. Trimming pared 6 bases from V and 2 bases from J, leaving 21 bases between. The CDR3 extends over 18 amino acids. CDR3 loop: CATSSQFQKDRNTGELFF. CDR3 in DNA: TGTGCCACCAGTTCCCAATTCCAAAAAGACAGAAACACCGGGGAGCTGTTTTTT.

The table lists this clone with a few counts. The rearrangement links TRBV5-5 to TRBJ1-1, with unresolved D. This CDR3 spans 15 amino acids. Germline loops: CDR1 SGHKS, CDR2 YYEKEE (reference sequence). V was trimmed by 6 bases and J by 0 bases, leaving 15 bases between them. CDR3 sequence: CASTLIGGLNTEAFF. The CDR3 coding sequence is TGTGCCAGCACCTTAATAGGAGGGTTGAACACTGAAGCTTTCTTT.

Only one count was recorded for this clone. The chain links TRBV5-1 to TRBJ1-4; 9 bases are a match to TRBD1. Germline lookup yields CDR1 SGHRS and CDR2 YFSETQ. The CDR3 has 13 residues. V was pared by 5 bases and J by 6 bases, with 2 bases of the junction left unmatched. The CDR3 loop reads CASRGQGYEKLFF. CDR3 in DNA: TGCGCCAGCAGGGGACAGGGATATGAAAAACTGTTTTTT.

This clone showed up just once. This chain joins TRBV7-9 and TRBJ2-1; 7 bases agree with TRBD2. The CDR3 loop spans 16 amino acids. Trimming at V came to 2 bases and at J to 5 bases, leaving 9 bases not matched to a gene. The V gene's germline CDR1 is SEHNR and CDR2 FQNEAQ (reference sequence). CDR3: CASSLNPRLANNEQFF. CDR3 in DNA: TGTGCCAGCAGCTTAAACCCACGACTAGCAAACAATGAGCAGTTCTTC.

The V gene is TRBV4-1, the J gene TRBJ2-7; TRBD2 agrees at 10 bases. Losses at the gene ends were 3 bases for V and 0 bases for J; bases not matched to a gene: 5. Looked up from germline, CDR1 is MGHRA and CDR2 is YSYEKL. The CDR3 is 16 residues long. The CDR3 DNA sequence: TGCGCCAGCAGCCACCCCGGGACTAGCGTCTCCTACGAGCAGTACTTC. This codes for CASSHPGTSVSYEQYF.

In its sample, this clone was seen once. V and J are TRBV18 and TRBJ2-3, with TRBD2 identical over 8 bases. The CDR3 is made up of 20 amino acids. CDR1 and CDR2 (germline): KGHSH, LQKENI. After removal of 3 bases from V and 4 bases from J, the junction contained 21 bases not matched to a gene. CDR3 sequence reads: CASSPHRLAGFWWGADTQYF. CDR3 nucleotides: TGTGCCAGCTCACCCCACCGGCTAGCGGGCTTCTGGTGGGGCGCAGATACGCAGTATTTT.

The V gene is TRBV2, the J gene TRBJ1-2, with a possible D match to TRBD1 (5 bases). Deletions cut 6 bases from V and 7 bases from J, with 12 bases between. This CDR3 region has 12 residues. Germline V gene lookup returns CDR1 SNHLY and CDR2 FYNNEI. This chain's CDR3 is CASRVGAGGYTF. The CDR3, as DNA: TGTGCCAGCAGGGTTGGGGCAGGTGGCTACACCTTC.

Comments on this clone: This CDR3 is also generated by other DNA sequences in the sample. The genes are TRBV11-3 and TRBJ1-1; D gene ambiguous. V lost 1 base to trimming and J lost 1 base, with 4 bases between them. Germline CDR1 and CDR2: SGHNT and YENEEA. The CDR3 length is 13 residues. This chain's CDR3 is CASSLGANTEAFF. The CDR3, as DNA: TGTGCCAGCAGCTTAGGGGCGAACACTGAAGCTTTCTTT.

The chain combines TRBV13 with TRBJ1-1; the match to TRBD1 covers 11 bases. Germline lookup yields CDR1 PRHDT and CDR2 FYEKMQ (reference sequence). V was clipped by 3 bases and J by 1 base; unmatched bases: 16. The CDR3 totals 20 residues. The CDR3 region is CASSFFVRDRGSNGNTEAFF. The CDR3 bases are TGTGCCAGCAGCTTTTTTGTTCGGGACAGGGGGTCGAACGGGAACACTGAAGCTTTCTTT.

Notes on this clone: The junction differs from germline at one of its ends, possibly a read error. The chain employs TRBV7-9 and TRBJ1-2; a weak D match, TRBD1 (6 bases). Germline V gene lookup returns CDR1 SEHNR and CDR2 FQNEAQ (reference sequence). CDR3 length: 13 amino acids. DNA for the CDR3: TGTGCCAGCAGATTAGGCACAGGGCTTGGCTACACCTTC. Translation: CASRLGTGLGYTF.

The CDR3 nucleotides read TGTGCCAGCAGTGCTTATGGACTAGCGCGCTACAATGAGCAGTTCTTC. Residues: CASSAYGLARYNEQFF. This chain connects TRBV6-1 to TRBJ2-1; 9 nucleotides align to TRBD2. With V trimmed by 4 bases and J by 3 bases, 7 bases remained unmatched. This CDR3 has 16 residues. From germline, CDR1 is MNHNS and CDR2 SASEGT.

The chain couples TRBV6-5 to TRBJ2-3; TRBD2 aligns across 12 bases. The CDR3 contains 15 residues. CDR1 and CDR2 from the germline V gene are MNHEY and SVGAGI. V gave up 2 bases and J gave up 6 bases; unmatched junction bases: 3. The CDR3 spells CASSYRTSGRDTQYF. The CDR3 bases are TGTGCCAGCAGTTACAGAACTAGCGGGAGGGATACGCAGTATTTT.

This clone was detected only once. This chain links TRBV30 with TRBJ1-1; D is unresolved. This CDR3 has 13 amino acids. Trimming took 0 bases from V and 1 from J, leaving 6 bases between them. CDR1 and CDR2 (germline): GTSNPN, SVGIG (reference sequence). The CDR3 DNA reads TGTGCCTGGAGTGTACTCCCGAACACTGAAGCTTTCTTT. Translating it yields CAWSVLPNTEAFF. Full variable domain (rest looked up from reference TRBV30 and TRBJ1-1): SQTIHQWPATLVQPVGSPLSLECTVEGTSNPNLYWYRQAAGRGLQLLFYSVGIGQISSEVPQNLSASRPQDRQFILSSKKLLLSDSGFYLCAWSVLPNTEAFFGQGTRLTVV.

The CDR3 loop reads CASSGPGLAGPEQFF. The CDR3 nucleotides are TGTGCCAGCAGCGGACCGGGACTAGCGGGCCCTGAGCAGTTCTTC. The rearrangement uses TRBV7-3 and TRBJ2-1, with 12 bases that match TRBD2. This CDR3 contains 15 residues. The ends lost 5 bases at V and 9 bases at J; junction bases unmatched: 8. Germline V gene data show CDR1 as SGHTA and CDR2 as FQGTGA.